These T cell receptor beta chains were read from a single sample in a study of control samples from healthy donors and cancer patients. Produced via immunoSEQ multiplex PCR; TCRdb's table is partial and in-frame only. The table includes over 80,000 clones, around 82% detected once. The sample was blood. All receptors come from a man in his 60s in good health. The CDR3 runs from the conserved cysteine through the conserved F or W. Each record gives: D gene, clone size, V gene, J gene, CDR3 DNA, CDR3 protein. D genes are given only for firm matches. Clone size is stated in some rows and not others, as once, few, many or a class when expanded.

D gene: NA
clone size: NA
V gene: TRBV6-5
J gene: TRBJ2-1
CDR3 DNA: TGTGCCAGCAGTTTCTCTTTTTTCTACAATGAGCAGTTCTTC
CDR3 protein: CASSFSFFYNEQFF

D gene: NA
clone size: NA
V gene: TRBV3-1/TRBV3-2
J gene: TRBJ2-1
CDR3 DNA: TGTGCCAGCAGCCCCGGACTATACAATGAGCAGTTCTTC
CDR3 protein: CASSPGLYNEQFF

D gene: TRBD1
clone size: NA
V gene: TRBV27
J gene: TRBJ1-4
CDR3 DNA: TGTGCCAGCAGGGACGCCGGGACAGGGTTGGAAGAAAAACTGTTTTTT
CDR3 protein: CASRDAGTGLEEKLFF

D gene: TRBD1
clone size: NA
V gene: TRBV11-2
J gene: TRBJ1-5
CDR3 DNA: TGTGCCAGCAGCCACGACAGGGATCAGCCCCAGCATTTT
CDR3 protein: CASSHDRDQPQHF

D gene: NA
clone size: few
V gene: TRBV28
J gene: TRBJ2-5
CDR3 DNA: TGTGCCAGTCGGGGGATTTTAGAGACCCAGTACTTC
CDR3 protein: CASRGILETQYF

D gene: NA
clone size: NA
V gene: TRBV30
J gene: TRBJ1-5
CDR3 DNA: TGTGCCTGGAATCGAGAGGGGGTTATGGGGCCCCAGCATTTT
CDR3 protein: CAWNREGVMGPQHF

D gene: NA
clone size: NA
V gene: TRBV30
J gene: TRBJ1-6
CDR3 DNA: TGTGCCTGGAGTGACGAGGCAGGCTATAATTCACCCCTCCACTTT
CDR3 protein: CAWSDEAGYNSPLHF

D gene: NA
clone size: NA
V gene: TRBV3-1/TRBV3-2
J gene: TRBJ2-7
CDR3 DNA: TGTGCCAGCAGCCAAGGTCGGGGGTCCTACGAGCAGTACTTC
CDR3 protein: CASSQGRGSYEQYF

D gene: NA
clone size: NA
V gene: TRBV5-1
J gene: TRBJ2-2
CDR3 DNA: TGCGCCAGCAGCTTGTCCGGACGGGGGAACACCGGGGAGCTGTTTTTT
CDR3 protein: CASSLSGRGNTGELFF

D gene: TRBD1
clone size: few
V gene: TRBV5-1
J gene: TRBJ2-1
CDR3 DNA: TGCGCCAGCAGCACCGGGACAGGGGACATCAATGAGCAGTTCTTC
CDR3 protein: CASSTGTGDINEQFF

D gene: NA
clone size: NA
V gene: TRBV5-1
J gene: TRBJ1-5
CDR3 DNA: TGCGCCAGCAGCTTGGCCGGAAATCAGCCCCAGCATTTT
CDR3 protein: CASSLAGNQPQHF

D gene: NA
clone size: NA
V gene: TRBV6-5
J gene: TRBJ2-1
CDR3 DNA: TGTGCCAGCAGTTACTACCCGGGGTGGGACCAGTTCTTC
CDR3 protein: CASSYYPGWDQFF

D gene: NA
clone size: NA
V gene: TRBV5-5
J gene: TRBJ1-1
CDR3 DNA: TGTGCCAGCAGCCCCGCGGGGGCGATTGGGAACACTGAAGCTTTCTTT
CDR3 protein: CASSPAGAIGNTEAFF

D gene: NA
clone size: NA
V gene: TRBV5-1
J gene: TRBJ2-2
CDR3 DNA: TGCGCCAGCAGTGCCGACGGATCGAACACCGGGGAGCTGTTTTTT
CDR3 protein: CASSADGSNTGELFF

D gene: NA
clone size: NA
V gene: TRBV3-1/TRBV3-2
J gene: TRBJ2-7
CDR3 DNA: TGTGCCAGCAGCCTTATGACAGCCGAGCAGTACTTC
CDR3 protein: CASSLMTAEQYF

D gene: NA
clone size: NA
V gene: TRBV15
J gene: TRBJ1-1
CDR3 DNA: TGTGCCACCTCCAAAGATAGGGCAGGGAGGAACACTGAAGCTTTCTTT
CDR3 protein: CATSKDRAGRNTEAFF

D gene: NA
clone size: NA
V gene: TRBV7-3
J gene: TRBJ2-3
CDR3 DNA: TGTGCCAGCAGCTTATGGATAGGGCGAAGCACAGATACGCAGTATTTT
CDR3 protein: CASSLWIGRSTDTQYF

D gene: TRBD2
clone size: NA
V gene: TRBV28
J gene: TRBJ2-7
CDR3 DNA: TGTGCCAGCAGTTCCGGACTAGCTTACTACGAGCAGTACTTC
CDR3 protein: CASSSGLAYYEQYF

D gene: NA
clone size: NA
V gene: TRBV11-3
J gene: TRBJ2-3
CDR3 DNA: TGTGCCAGCAGCTTAAACGGGGGCCGCACAGATACGCAGTATTTT
CDR3 protein: CASSLNGGRTDTQYF

D gene: NA
clone size: once
V gene: TRBV6-5
J gene: TRBJ2-3
CDR3 DNA: TGTGCCAGCAGTTACTCGAGAGGGGGGGGCACAGATACGCAGTATTTT
CDR3 protein: CASSYSRGGGTDTQYF

D gene: NA
clone size: few
V gene: TRBV12-1
J gene: TRBJ1-3
CDR3 DNA: NA
CDR3 protein: CASSFRGYRCSGNTIYF

D gene: TRBD1
clone size: NA
V gene: TRBV10-3
J gene: TRBJ2-7
CDR3 DNA: TGTGCCATCGTTCGGGACAGGGGAGCCGAGCAGTACTTC
CDR3 protein: CAIVRDRGAEQYF

D gene: TRBD2
clone size: once
V gene: TRBV7-9
J gene: TRBJ2-5
CDR3 DNA: TGTGCCAGCAGCTTAGGGACTAGCGGGGGGCCGAAAGAGACCCAGTACTTC
CDR3 protein: CASSLGTSGGPKETQYF

D gene: NA
clone size: NA
V gene: TRBV27
J gene: TRBJ2-6
CDR3 DNA: TGTGCCAGCAGTTTCCGGGGGCACTCCGGGGCCAACGTCCTGACTTTC
CDR3 protein: CASSFRGHSGANVLTF

D gene: NA
clone size: NA
V gene: TRBV28
J gene: TRBJ2-2
CDR3 DNA: TGTGCCAGCAGTCCCCCCCGGGAGCTGTTTTTT
CDR3 protein: CASSPPRELFF

D gene: TRBD2
clone size: NA
V gene: TRBV9
J gene: TRBJ2-1
CDR3 DNA: TGTGCCAGCAGCGACCCTTTCGGGGGGGAATACAATGAGCAGTTCTTC
CDR3 protein: CASSDPFGGEYNEQFF

D gene: NA
clone size: NA
V gene: TRBV28
J gene: TRBJ2-5
CDR3 DNA: TGTGCCAGCAGTTTAGACGGAATGCAAGAGACCCAGTACTTC
CDR3 protein: CASSLDGMQETQYF

D gene: TRBD2
clone size: NA
V gene: TRBV11-2
J gene: TRBJ2-5
CDR3 DNA: TGTGCCAGCACCTCCCCGGGGGGAGAGACCCAGTACTTC
CDR3 protein: CASTSPGGETQYF

D gene: TRBD1
clone size: NA
V gene: TRBV2
J gene: TRBJ2-7
CDR3 DNA: TGTGCCAGCACCCGGGACAGGGGTCCCTACGAGCAGTACTTC
CDR3 protein: CASTRDRGPYEQYF

D gene: NA
clone size: NA
V gene: TRBV19
J gene: TRBJ2-7
CDR3 DNA: TGTGCCAGTAGTATCAGCGACAGGAGCTACGAGCAGTACTTC
CDR3 protein: CASSISDRSYEQYF

D gene: NA
clone size: NA
V gene: TRBV7-2
J gene: TRBJ2-3
CDR3 DNA: TGTGCCAGCAGCTTAGAGTTACCGGGAAGCACAGATACGCAGTATTTT
CDR3 protein: CASSLELPGSTDTQYF

D gene: NA
clone size: NA
V gene: TRBV5-6
J gene: TRBJ1-2
CDR3 DNA: TGTGCCAGCAGCTTGAGTCCGGGGGACTATGGCTACACCTTC
CDR3 protein: CASSLSPGDYGYTF

D gene: NA
clone size: NA
V gene: TRBV20-1
J gene: TRBJ2-3
CDR3 DNA: TGCAGTGCTAGTGTGGGCGGGGGCACAGATACGCAGTATTTT
CDR3 protein: CSASVGGGTDTQYF

D gene: TRBD1
clone size: NA
V gene: TRBV10-3
J gene: TRBJ1-1
CDR3 DNA: TGTGCCATCAGTAAAGGACAGGTGAATTCTAGGGGAACTGAAGCTTTCTTT
CDR3 protein: CAISKGQVNSRGTEAFF

D gene: TRBD1
clone size: NA
V gene: TRBV24-1
J gene: TRBJ2-7
CDR3 DNA: TGTGCCACCAGTGAATCCGGGACAGGGTTTTACGAGCAGTACTTC
CDR3 protein: CATSESGTGFYEQYF

D gene: NA
clone size: once
V gene: TRBV9
J gene: TRBJ1-1
CDR3 DNA: TGTGCCAGCAGCGTAGGCAGGGTAGGTGAAGCTTTCTTT
CDR3 protein: CASSVGRVGEAFF

D gene: NA
clone size: NA
V gene: TRBV6-4
J gene: TRBJ1-5
CDR3 DNA: TGTGCCAGCAGCCTGATCAGGGACCATAGCAATCAGCCCCAGCATTTT
CDR3 protein: CASSLIRDHSNQPQHF

D gene: NA
clone size: NA
V gene: TRBV7-2
J gene: TRBJ2-7
CDR3 DNA: TGTGCCAGCAGTACCTGGGGTAGCGGCATCTACGAGCAGTACTTC
CDR3 protein: CASSTWGSGIYEQYF

D gene: NA
clone size: NA
V gene: TRBV18
J gene: TRBJ1-1
CDR3 DNA: TGTGCCAGCTCACCGACACCAAACACTGAAGCTTTCTTT
CDR3 protein: CASSPTPNTEAFF

D gene: NA
clone size: NA
V gene: TRBV29-1
J gene: TRBJ1-5
CDR3 DNA: TGCAGCGTTGGGGGGGTCGATCAGCCCCAGCATTTT
CDR3 protein: CSVGGVDQPQHF